The clone carrying this T cell receptor beta chain was counted many times. The data are from a study of neurological immune-mediated disorders. Trimming removed 0 bases from V and 8 bases from J, with 12 bases in between. In germline, CDR1 is SGHDT, CDR2 YYEEEE. This CDR3 spans 14 amino acids. Preparation of the unsorted libraries drew on 2 million PBMCs stored at -80 C. The making of cDNA relied on 5'RACE with 10-nucleotide random UMIs. TCRdb re-called the 5' RACE reads with MiXCR, one entry per CDR3 protein. The sample yields tens of thousands of distinct CDR3 sequences, 3% to 4% seen once. The V gene is TRBV5-6, the J gene TRBJ2-4; D possibly corresponds to TRBD2 (6 bases). The specimen was PBMCs. This TCR was recovered from a woman in her forties or fifties with multiple sclerosis. CDR3 coding DNA: TGTGCCAGCAGCTTGGCCGGGAGAAGCGACATTCAGTACTTC. Its translation: CASSLAGRSDIQYF.